The clone carrying this T cell receptor (beta chain) was counted a few times. Per the original methods: Reference gene primers were amplified, and this amplification served to estimate nucleated cell counts. This table comes from immunoSEQ multiplex PCR, and its TCRdb copy is limited to in-frame clones, with some not included. V and J calls and clone size come straight from that table; D and trimming were deduced from the DNA. The profile shows 150,000 to 200,000 clones, 80% to 90% of them singletons. The entry originates in a study of blood T cell repertoires in COVID-19. Study-wide context: In each case, the material was cDNA or gDNA derived from T cells, B-cell-depleted T cells, or PBMCs.

Patients in Seattle were enrolled during active infection, then followed longitudinally. Trimming removed 3 bases at V and 3 bases at J, with 8 bases between. CDR3 size: 12 residues. Germline CDR1 DFQATT, CDR2 SNEGSKA (reference sequence). The rearrangement links TRBV20-1 to TRBJ1-2, with a weak D call TRBD1 (5 bases). The sequencing sample was made of peripheral blood. The TCR sequence derives from a woman aged 70-85 years with COVID-19, enrolled during active disease. CDR3 region: CSASVGDYGYTF. CDR3 DNA: TGCAGTGCTAGTGTAGGGGACTATGGCTACACCTTC.